This record concerns one TCR beta chain sequence. No antigen is known for it. The CDR3 is 14 amino acids. Germline V gene lookup returns CDR1 SEHNR and CDR2 FQNEAQ (reference sequence). V was shortened by 4 bases and J by 2 bases, with 9 bases between the two germline ends. The data derive from a study of T cells in localized non-small cell lung cancer. Study outcomes and limitations: When the top 100 tumor clones were examined, a median about 60 of them also appeared in the adjacent lung, which was paired and uninvolved.

The assay was immunoSEQ multiplex PCR, and TCRdb's table has in-frame clones only and misses some. The table lists tens of thousands of clones, almost 85% of them singletons, with 17% in the top ten. The sequence came from a male donor at least 60 years old with stage III squamous cell lung carcinoma. The chain uses TRBV7-9 and TRBJ2-1; D unresolved. Sequencing was performed on peripheral blood, taken before any cancer treatment. CDR3 bases: TGTGCCAGCAGCTGGTCTATTGCCTACAATGAGCAGTTCTTC. This encodes CASSWSIAYNEQFF.